The 24 T cell receptor beta chains reported below all come from one sample, sequenced in a study of beta chain features in type 1 diabetes. Expressed TCRB transcripts were sequenced because the isolated RNA had all been reverse transcribed beforehand. Generated by immunoSEQ multiplex PCR, the TCRdb table keeps only in-frame clones and is missing some. The sample carries some 900,000 clones, 15% to 20% recorded once. Sequencing input: naive CD4+ T cells from blood. Every receptor here comes from a woman in her late teens or twenties in good health.

The V and J genes are TRBV28 and TRBJ2-5, with no clear D. The V end lost 4 bases, the J end lost 4 bases, and 13 bases lay between the germline ends. CDR3 length: 14 residues. Germline loops: CDR1 MDHEN, CDR2 SYDVKM. The CDR3 DNA follows: TGTGCCAGCAGTTCCCCAGGTACATCAGAGACCCAGTACTTC. Translation: CASSSPGTSETQYF.

This clone was seen more than once but under ten times. The chain couples TRBV7-2 to TRBJ2-7; D gene unclear. V was shortened by 1 base and J by 0 bases, with 16 bases between the two germline ends. Germline V gene data show CDR1 as SGHTA and CDR2 as FQGNSA. The CDR3 spans 17 residues. The CDR3 loop reads CASSLVKGGTISYEQYF. The CDR3 coding sequence is TGTGCCAGCAGCTTAGTTAAGGGCGGCACTATCTCCTACGAGCAGTACTTC. The full variable domain, in which reference TRBV7-2 and TRBJ2-7 provide the parts outside the CDR3, is GAGVSQSPSNKVTEKGKDVELRCDPISGHTALYWYRQSLGQGLEFLIYFQGNSAPDKSGLPSDRFSAERTGGSVSTLTIQRTQQEDSAVYLCASSLVKGGTISYEQYFGPGTRLTVT.

The V and J genes are TRBV4-3 and TRBJ2-7; D is uncertain. In germline, CDR1 is LGHNA, CDR2 YSLEER. The CDR3 runs 14 residues. V was shortened by 1 base and J by 0 bases, with 7 bases between the two germline ends. The CDR3 is CASSQVRNSYEQYF. The CDR3 region has the DNA TGCGCCAGCAGCCAAGTCCGCAACTCCTACGAGCAGTACTTC.

A few counts support this clone. At one end the junction does not follow the germline gene, possibly because of a read error. J is TRBJ2-2 and V is TRBV7-7; 13 bases fit TRBD2. Looked up from germline, CDR1 is SSHAT and CDR2 is FNYEAQ (reference sequence). There are 17 residues in the CDR3. The CDR3: CASSRSRTSGSQGELFF. CDR3 coding DNA: TGTGCTAGCAGCCGCTCCCGGACTAGCGGGAGTCAAGGGGAGCTGTTTTTT.

This chain links TRBV6-1 with TRBJ1-5; D unresolved. V was cut by 6 bases and J by 6 bases, with 3 bases left in between. Germline CDR1 and CDR2: MNHNS and SASEGT. The CDR3 runs to 10 residues. CDR3 nucleotides: TGTGCCAGCAGCCGTCAGCCCCAGCATTTT. This gives the protein CASSRQPQHF.

The chain joins TRBV7-8 to TRBJ2-7; a possible D gene is TRBD1 (5 bases). The CDR3 length is 15 residues. The germline V gene encodes CDR1 SGHVS and CDR2 FQNEAQ. V lost 5 bases, J lost 4 bases, and 18 bases lay in between. This chain's CDR3 is CASSGRRVRGYEQYF. As DNA, the CDR3 is TGTGCCAGCAGCGGACGCAGGGTTAGGGGATACGAGCAGTACTTC.

This clone was seen a few times. The chain links TRBV4-3 to TRBJ1-4, with 7 nucleotides matching TRBD1. This CDR3 is built from 19 residues. Germline CDR1 and CDR2: LGHNA and YSLEER. J lost 8 bases, V lost 0 bases, and 18 bases had no gene match. CDR3 DNA sequence: TGCGCCAGCAGCCAAGATTATCCCGCATACAGGGGCGCCCTAGAAAAACTGTTTTTT. As protein: CASSQDYPAYRGALEKLFF.

This clone has a handful of counts. J is TRBJ2-7 and V is TRBV18; D could derive from TRBD1 or TRBD2 (5 bases each). This CDR3 region has 11 residues. Trimming took 2 bases from V and 6 from J, leaving 5 bases between them. Germline-derived CDR1 and CDR2 are KGHSH and LQKENI. CDR3 loop: CASSPGGEQYF. Here the CDR3 DNA reads TGTGCCAGCTCACCAGGGGGCGAGCAGTACTTC.

With respect to this clone: The same CDR3 also results from other DNA sequences found in this sample. The V and J genes are TRBV11-2 and TRBJ2-1; D is perhaps TRBD2 (5 bases). CDR3 length: 14 residues. Germline V gives CDR1 SGHAT, CDR2 FQNNGV. Trimming stripped 3 bases from V and 1 base from J, with 7 bases between. The CDR3 loop is CASSFRGSYNEQFF. CDR3 coding DNA: TGTGCCAGCAGCTTCCGGGGATCCTACAATGAGCAGTTCTTC.

This chain joins TRBV6-6 and TRBJ2-7; TRBD2 matches at 7 bases. Germline CDR1 reads MNHNY; CDR2 reads SVGAGI (reference sequence). V lost 4 bases to trimming and J lost 4 bases; unmatched junction nucleotides: 7. There are 14 residues in the CDR3. CDR3 residues: CASSSAGVVYEQYF. The CDR3 nucleotides are TGTGCCAGCAGTTCTGCGGGGGTTGTTTACGAGCAGTACTTC.

This clone occurred a few times. The chain recombines TRBV6-5 with TRBJ2-7; TRBD1 aligns across 7 bases. The CDR3 is 16 amino acids. Trimming at V came to 0 bases and at J to 6 bases, leaving 11 bases not matched to a gene. Germline V gene sequence: CDR1 MNHEY, CDR2 SVGAGI. CDR3 coding DNA: TGTGCCAGCAGTTACTCGTTTCTCAGGGGGTCAGGCGAGCAGTACTTC. Translated: CASSYSFLRGSGEQYF.

The chain combines TRBV6-5 with TRBJ1-2; 8 nucleotides align to TRBD1. The CDR3 loop spans 13 amino acids. After removal of 5 bases from V and 5 bases from J, the junction contained 4 bases not matched to a gene. Germline loops: CDR1 MNHEY, CDR2 SVGAGI. The CDR3 bases are TGTGCCAGCAGTGAGGACAGGGTATATGGCTACACCTTC. Its translation is CASSEDRVYGYTF.

J is TRBJ2-7 and V is TRBV5-1; 7 bases align to TRBD2. Germline CDR1 is SGHRS and CDR2 is YFSETQ. The CDR3 length is 14 residues. The ends lost 5 bases at V and 0 bases at J; junction bases unmatched: 5. The CDR3 DNA follows: TGCGCCAGCAGTTACGGACTAGTCTCCTACGAGCAGTACTTC. Amino acids: CASSYGLVSYEQYF.

This rearrangement joins TRBV7-2 to TRBJ2-3; D possibly corresponds to TRBD2 (6 bases). CDR1 and CDR2 (germline): SGHTA, FQGNSA. The length of the CDR3 is 16 residues. V was trimmed by 1 base and J by 2 bases, leaving 13 bases between them. CDR3 nucleotides: TGTGCCAGCAGCTTAGGTCCTTTGGGACTCACAGATACGCAGTATTTT. It yields the protein CASSLGPLGLTDTQYF. The full variable domain, completed using reference TRBV7-2 and TRBJ2-3, is GAGVSQSPSNKVTEKGKDVELRCDPISGHTALYWYRQSLGQGLEFLIYFQGNSAPDKSGLPSDRFSAERTGGSVSTLTIQRTQQEDSAVYLCASSLGPLGLTDTQYFGPGTRLTVL.

The chain is built from TRBV6-5 and TRBJ1-1; D gene ambiguous. Germline V gives CDR1 MNHEY, CDR2 SVGAGI. The V end was cut by 5 bases, the J end by 4 bases, with 14 bases between. The CDR3 contains 14 residues. The CDR3 here is CASSDPGRVTEAFF. DNA for the CDR3: TGTGCCAGCAGTGACCCGGGCCGGGTCACTGAAGCTTTCTTT.

The chain links TRBV11-2 to TRBJ2-4; D ambiguous. This CDR3 contains 15 residues. Germline V lookup: CDR1 SGHAT, CDR2 FQNNGV. Between the trimmed V and J ends, which lost 4 bases and 6 bases, there was a span of 16 bases. CDR3 region: CASSSAQARRNIQYF. The CDR3 coding sequence is TGTGCCAGCAGCTCCGCGCAAGCCCGGAGAAACATTCAGTACTTC.

V usage is TRBV6-5 and J usage is TRBJ2-1, with D maybe TRBD2 (6 bases). From germline, CDR1 is MNHEY and CDR2 SVGAGI. The CDR3 runs 13 residues. Trimming cost V 5 bases and J 7 bases, with 12 bases left between them. CDR3 sequence reads: CASSPRETNEQFF. DNA for the CDR3: TGTGCCAGCAGTCCCCGGGAGACGAATGAGCAGTTCTTC.

This rearrangement joins TRBV7-9 to TRBJ1-1; a possible D gene is TRBD1 (6 bases). Trimming pared 5 bases from V and 8 bases from J, leaving 12 bases between. This CDR3 spans 12 amino acids. Germline lookup yields CDR1 SEHNR and CDR2 FQNEAQ (reference sequence). CDR3 nucleotides: TGTGCCAGCAGCACTCAGGGGATCGAAGCTTTCTTT. It is translated as CASSTQGIEAFF.

This clone was counted only a few times. At the DNA level, this CDR3 is encoded by other sequences in the same sample as well. The genes are TRBV7-2 and TRBJ2-6; 7 bases line up with TRBD1. Germline values: CDR1 SGHTA, CDR2 FQGNSA. CDR3 length: 15 amino acids. V dropped 5 bases and J dropped 0; count of bases not matched to a gene: 1. CDR3 sequence: CASSPGGSGANVLTF. The CDR3 nucleotides read TGTGCCAGCAGCCCAGGGGGCTCTGGGGCCAACGTCCTGACTTTC.

This clone has only a few counts. This chain links TRBV7-8 with TRBJ1-4, with D perhaps TRBD1 (6 bases). Germline assignment: CDR1 SGHVS and CDR2 FQNEAQ. CDR3 size: 15 residues. Trimming pared 5 bases from V and 7 bases from J, leaving 17 bases between. The CDR3, as DNA: TGTGCCAGCAGCCCGCAGGGGAAGCCCAGTGAAAAACTGTTTTTT. The encoded protein is CASSPQGKPSEKLFF.

The chain uses TRBV5-1 and TRBJ2-5; D gene unclear. The last part of the DNA fits TRBJ2-7 better; the J call may be wrong. CDR1 is SGHRS and CDR2 is YFSETQ in the germline V gene. The CDR3 extends over 14 amino acids. In nucleotides, the CDR3 is TGCGCCAGCAGCTTGGATGGCTATAACTACGAGCAGTACTTC. It codes for CASSLDGYNYEQYF.

The V gene is TRBV15, the J gene TRBJ2-1; D is unclear. Germline V CDR1 and CDR2: LNHNV, YYDKDF (reference sequence). Trimming took off 1 base at V and 7 bases at J, with 11 bases between the two ends. The CDR3 is made up of 14 amino acids. CDR3 in DNA: TGTGCCACCAGCAGAGCCCGGCAAAGGAATGAGCAGTTCTTC. It is translated as CATSRARQRNEQFF.

In DNA, the CDR3 is TGTGCCAGCAGCTTAGACAGGTCCGCCGGGGAGCTGTTTTTT. Its protein product is CASSLDRSAGELFF. This chain connects TRBV7-6 to TRBJ2-2; weak D call: TRBD1 (5 bases). V shed 1 base and J shed 6 bases, with 9 bases lying between them. The CDR3 covers 14 residues. The germline gives CDR1 SGHVS, CDR2 FNYEAQ.

The V gene is TRBV15, the J gene TRBJ2-1, with TRBD2 matching 11 bases. V was pared by 0 bases and J by 11 bases, with 9 bases of the junction left unmatched. The CDR3 is 16 residues long. Germline V gives CDR1 LNHNV, CDR2 YYDKDF (reference sequence). The CDR3 spells CATSRDRVAGGPKQFF. The CDR3 nucleotides are TGTGCCACCAGCAGAGATCGGGTAGCGGGAGGGCCCAAGCAGTTCTTC.